This T cell receptor (beta chain) was profiled in a study of blood T cells in healthy people across ages. Samples each had at least 6 micrograms of total RNA extracted. The germline V gene encodes CDR1 DFQATT and CDR2 SNEGSKA (reference sequence). This CDR3 spans 15 amino acids. The V end was cut by 6 bases, the J end by 1 base, with 17 bases between. Whole-study results and caveats: Diversity of TCR beta correlated strongly with naive T cell percentage.

Primers used in a second PCR of about 6 to 12 cycles were a sample-barcoded 5' primer and a J-beta primer mix. Each CDR3 protein is one row after TCRdb ran MiXCR on the 5' RACE reads. The sample lists hundreds of thousands of distinct CDR3 sequences, 55% to 75% occurring once. On this clonotype: The target antigen is unknown.

Source material: blood. The chain links TRBV20-1 to TRBJ2-3, with a possible D match to TRBD2 (6 bases). The source is a man aged 25-45 years in good health. CDR3 bases: TGCAGTGCCCCGGACCCCGGGGGAGGCACAGATACGCAGTATTTT. Translating gives CSAPDPGGGTDTQYF.